The text below deals with one T cell receptor beta chain. These data are taken from a study of blood T cell repertoires in COVID-19. Germline CDR1 reads SGHTA; CDR2 reads FQGTGA. The J segment lost 5 bases and the V segment lost 5 bases, leaving 4 bases of the junction unmatched. This CDR3 comprises 13 residues. Methods used by the authors: Reference gene primer amplification gave nucleated cell count estimates. The repertoire was sequenced with immunoSEQ multiplex PCR; TCRdb's copy has only in-frame clones and lacks some. Clone size and the V and J calls come from that table; the DNA yielded D and trimming. The table includes some 230,000 clones, approximately 83% detected once.

The chain recombines TRBV7-3 with TRBJ1-1; 8 bases agree with TRBD1. Sequencing was carried out using peripheral blood. The TCR was taken from a woman aged 25 to 45 who had recovered from COVID-19. The CDR3, as DNA: TGTGCCAGCAGCCGGACAGGGCAAACTGAAGCTTTCTTT. Amino acids: CASSRTGQTEAFF.